These 15 T cell receptor beta chains were sequenced from one sample in a study of blood T cells in healthy people across ages. The second PCR ran about 6 to 11 cycles with a sample-barcoded 5' primer and J-beta primers. TCRdb reprocessed the 5' RACE reads with MiXCR, giving one entry per CDR3 protein. This table holds around 2 million distinct CDR3 sequences, 35% to 50% found once. The sample comprised blood. The receptors come from a human donor in good health.

The V and J genes are TRBV6-1 and TRBJ1-1, with D possibly TRBD1 on 5 matching bases. CDR1 is MNHNS and CDR2 is SASEGT in the germline V gene. With 1 base removed from V and 3 bases from J, the gap between germline ends came to 9 bases. The CDR3 is 14 amino acids. CDR3 nucleotide sequence: TGTGCCAGCAGTGAAGACCCGGGGGACACTGAAGCTTTCTTT. This codes for CASSEDPGDTEAFF.

The CDR3 region is CSARKPTVNTEAFF. CDR3 bases: TGCAGTGCTAGAAAACCGACAGTGAACACTGAAGCTTTCTTT. This chain uses TRBV20-1 with TRBJ1-1, with D possibly TRBD1 on 5 matching bases. This CDR3 spans 14 amino acids. Per the germline V gene, CDR1 is DFQATT and CDR2 is SNEGSKA (reference sequence). V was pared by 2 bases and J by 0 bases, with 10 bases between.

J is TRBJ1-6 and V is TRBV5-6; the D is unclear. Deletions cut 4 bases from V and 8 bases from J, with 10 bases between. Germline V CDR1 and CDR2: SGHDT, YYEEEE. This CDR3 spans 13 amino acids. CDR3 loop: CASSGQSDSPLHF. The CDR3 DNA reads as TGTGCCAGCAGCGGTCAGTCGGATTCACCCCTCCACTTT.

A word on this clonotype: Germline is not matched at one junction end, which may reflect a read error. The chain couples TRBV4-2 to TRBJ2-6; possibly TRBD1 or TRBD2 for D (6 bases each). This CDR3 is built from 16 residues. Germline lookup yields CDR1 LGHNA and CDR2 YNFKEQ. CDR3 loop: CASSQEGGSGTNVLTF. The DNA of the CDR3 is TGTGCCAGCAGCCAAGAGGGGGGCTCTGGGACCAACGTCCTGACTTTC.

V usage is TRBV20-1 and J usage is TRBJ1-5, with 9 positions matching TRBD1. V lost 0 bases to trimming and J lost 7 bases; unmatched junction nucleotides: 7. CDR3 length: 15 residues. CDR1 is DFQATT and CDR2 is SNEGSKA in the germline V gene (reference sequence). CDR3 DNA sequence: TGCAGTGCTAGAGAGAACAGGGGGCCTAGCCAGCCCCAGCATTTT. The encoded protein is CSARENRGPSQPQHF.

The V gene is TRBV12-3 or TRBV12-4, the J gene TRBJ1-6; D perhaps matches TRBD1 (6 bases). This CDR3 has 15 residues. Trimming stripped 3 bases from V and 7 bases from J, with 13 bases between. The CDR3 DNA reads as TGTGCCAGCAGTTTGTTTCAGGGGAGCAATTCACCCCTCCACTTT. Translated, it gives CASSLFQGSNSPLHF.

The chain carries TRBV12-3 or TRBV12-4 and TRBJ2-2; TRBD2 agrees at 8 bases. Trimming cost V 3 bases and J 4 bases; bases outside gene matches: 4. This CDR3 is 15 amino acids long. Here the CDR3 reads CASSLLAGPTGELFF. As DNA, the CDR3 is TGTGCCAGCAGTTTGCTAGCGGGTCCCACCGGGGAGCTGTTTTTT.

The genes are TRBV5-8 and TRBJ1-1; D is undetermined. The V gene's germline CDR1 is SGHTS and CDR2 YDEGEE. CDR3 size: 11 residues. V was trimmed by 1 base and J by 7 bases, leaving 5 bases between them. The CDR3 sequence is CASSLYHEAFF. The CDR3 DNA is TGTGCCAGCAGCTTGTATCATGAAGCTTTCTTT.

V is TRBV20-1 and J is TRBJ2-1; D gene unclear. Germline CDR1 DFQATT, CDR2 SNEGSKA (reference sequence). V was trimmed by 2 bases and J by 5 bases, leaving 10 bases between them. The CDR3 is 13 residues long. Here the CDR3 DNA reads TGCAGTGCTAGATTTGTACGGAACAATGAGCAGTTCTTC. As protein: CSARFVRNNEQFF.

This clonotype has ten or more counts. One end of the junction does not line up with germline, which may come from a read error. J is TRBJ1-2 and V is TRBV5-1; TRBD1 aligns across 9 bases. Germline V lookup: CDR1 SGHRS, CDR2 YFSETQ. The CDR3 totals 15 residues. DNA for the CDR3: TGTGCCAGCAGTTTAGAGGGACAGGGAGACTATGGCTACACCTTC. Amino acid sequence: CASSLEGQGDYGYTF.

The chain joins TRBV4-2 to TRBJ1-2; D remains unclear. Between the trimmed V and J ends, which lost 1 base and 5 bases, there was a span of 5 bases. Germline values: CDR1 LGHNA, CDR2 YNFKEQ. The CDR3 runs 12 residues. This CDR3 is CASSQAMYGYTF. The CDR3 region has the DNA TGTGCCAGCAGCCAAGCTATGTATGGCTACACCTTC.

The CDR3 spells CATSRPLAGGPDTQYF. The CDR3 DNA follows: TGTGCCACCAGCAGACCACTAGCGGGGGGGCCAGATACGCAGTATTTT. The chain couples TRBV15 to TRBJ2-3; 13 bases match TRBD2. The CDR3 extends over 16 amino acids. The V and J ends lost 2 bases and 4 bases, in that order; junction bases with no gene match: 3. Germline assignment: CDR1 LNHNV and CDR2 YYDKDF (reference sequence).

In its sample, this clonotype was seen a few times. The chain combines TRBV7-4 with TRBJ2-1; 9 bases line up with TRBD1. V lost 4 bases to trimming and J lost 9 bases; unmatched junction nucleotides: 10. Per the germline V gene, CDR1 is SGHVT and CDR2 is SQSDAQ. The CDR3 covers 15 residues. The CDR3 here is CASSSRQGERSEQFF. The DNA of the CDR3 is TGTGCCAGCAGCTCCCGACAGGGGGAGAGGAGTGAGCAGTTCTTC.

V usage is TRBV20-1 and J usage is TRBJ2-5; perhaps TRBD2 as D (5 bases). The end of the DNA aligns better with TRBJ2-7, so the J call may be wrong. This CDR3 has 14 residues. Germline CDR1 and CDR2: DFQATT and SNEGSKA (reference sequence). CDR3 coding DNA: TGCAGTGCTAGAGATGAGGGTGTCGCCTACGAGCAGTACTTC. Protein sequence: CSARDEGVAYEQYF.

The gene calls are TRBV7-2 and TRBJ2-5; D uncertain. The closer fit of TRBJ2-7 to the DNA end suggests the J call may be wrong. Looked up from germline, CDR1 is SGHTA and CDR2 is FQGNSA. CDR3 length equals 14 residues. In nucleotides, the CDR3 is TGTGCCAGCAGCTTGAACCCCCAAACCCACGAGCAGTACTTC. Translation gives CASSLNPQTHEQYF.